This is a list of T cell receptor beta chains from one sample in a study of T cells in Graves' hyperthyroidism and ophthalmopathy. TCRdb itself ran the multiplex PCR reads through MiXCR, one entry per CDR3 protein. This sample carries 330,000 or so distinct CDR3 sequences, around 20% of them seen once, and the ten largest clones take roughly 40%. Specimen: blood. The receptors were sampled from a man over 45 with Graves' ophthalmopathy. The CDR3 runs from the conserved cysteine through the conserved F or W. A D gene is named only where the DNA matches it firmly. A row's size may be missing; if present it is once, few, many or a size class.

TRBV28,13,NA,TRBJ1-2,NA,TGTGCCAGCAGTTTTGGGGTTAACTATGGCTACACCTTC,CASSFGVNYGYTF
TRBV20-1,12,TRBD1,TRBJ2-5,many,TGCAGTGCTGAGGGACAGGCAGAGACCCAGTACTTC,CSAEGQAETQYF
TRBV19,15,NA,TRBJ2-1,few,TGTGCCAGTAGTATAGCGGCAGGGGACTACAATGAGCAGTTCTTC,CASSIAAGDYNEQFF
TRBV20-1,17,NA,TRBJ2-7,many,TGCAGTGCTAGTAGGTCGTTTGGCGGAGGTCGATTCTACGAGCAGTACTTC,CSASRSFGGGRFYEQYF
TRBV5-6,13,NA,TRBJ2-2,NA,TGTGCCAGCACCATTGGTCGTACCGGGGAGCTGTTTTTT,CASTIGRTGELFF
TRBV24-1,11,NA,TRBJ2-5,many,TGTGCCACCAGTGCCGAAGAGACCCAGTACTTC,CATSAEETQYF
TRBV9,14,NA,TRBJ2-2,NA,TGTGCCAGCAGCAAGGACGCGAACACCGGGGAGCTGTTTTTT,CASSKDANTGELFF
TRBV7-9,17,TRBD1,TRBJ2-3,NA,TGCGCCAGCAGCTTGGCCCCGGCGACAGGGGGCACAGATACGCAGTATTTT,CASSLAPATGGTDTQYF
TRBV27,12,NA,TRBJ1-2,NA,TGTGCCAGCAAACAGGGCCAAGGGGACTACACCTTC,CASKQGQGDYTF
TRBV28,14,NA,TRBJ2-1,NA,TGTGCCAGCAGCTCCGGCAAAGATTACAATGAGCAGTTCTTC,CASSSGKDYNEQFF
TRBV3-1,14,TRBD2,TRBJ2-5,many,TGTGCCAGCAGCCCGAGCGGGAGGCAAGAGACCCAGTACTTC,CASSPSGRQETQYF
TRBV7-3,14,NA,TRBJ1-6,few,TGTGCCAGCAGCTTACTAGGCCAGGATTCACCCCTCCACTTT,CASSLLGQDSPLHF
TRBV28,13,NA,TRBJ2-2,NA,TGTGCCAGCGGTGAACCGAACACCGGGGAGCTGTTTTTT,CASGEPNTGELFF
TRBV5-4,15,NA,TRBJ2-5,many,TGTGCCAGCACCTCGTCAGGACTGCCCCCAGAGACCCAGTACTTC,CASTSSGLPPETQYF
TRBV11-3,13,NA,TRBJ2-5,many,TGTGCCAGCAGCGCGACGTCGGGCGAGACCCAGTACTTC,CASSATSGETQYF
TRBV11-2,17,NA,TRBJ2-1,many,TGTGCCAGCAGCAAAACTCCCGGGACATCCTCCTACAATGAGCAGTTCTTC,CASSKTPGTSSYNEQFF
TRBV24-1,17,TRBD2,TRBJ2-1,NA,TGTGCCACCAGTGATTCAGGGCTGTTGGGCGGGGGCAATGAGCAGTTCTTC,CATSDSGLLGGGNEQFF
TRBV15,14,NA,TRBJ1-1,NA,TGTGCCACCAGCAGCCACCAGGGAGGGACTGAAGCTCTCTTT,CATSSHQGGTEALF
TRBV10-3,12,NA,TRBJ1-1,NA,TGTGCCATCACAGGGTCCCGGGGGGAAGCTTTCTTT,CAITGSRGEAFF
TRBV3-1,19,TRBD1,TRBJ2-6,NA,TGTGCCAGCAGCCAAGGGCTACAGGGGGAAAAAGGTGGGGCCAACGTCCTGACTTTC,CASSQGLQGEKGGANVLTF
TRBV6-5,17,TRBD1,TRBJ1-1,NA,TGTGCCAGCAGTTACTCGAATCCAGGACAGGGGGCGATCAGAGCTTTCTTT,CASSYSNPGQGAIRAFF
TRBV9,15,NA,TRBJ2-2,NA,TGTGCCAGCAGAGCCGGGGCAGGGAACACCGGGGAGCTGTTTTTT,CASRAGAGNTGELFF
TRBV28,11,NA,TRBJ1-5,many,TGTGCCAGCAGTGGTAATCAGCCCCAGCATTTT,CASSGNQPQHF
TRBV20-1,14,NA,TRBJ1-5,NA,TGCAGTGCTAGAGGGGGGACGGGCAATCAGCCCCAGCATTTT,CSARGGTGNQPQHF
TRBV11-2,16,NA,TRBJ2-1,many,TGTGCCAGCAGCTTAACTGGAAACCCCCTCTACAATGAGCAGTTCTTC,CASSLTGNPLYNEQFF
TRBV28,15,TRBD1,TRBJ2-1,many,TGTGCCACTCAAGGAGGGACAGGAGTTTACAATGAGCAGTTCTTC,CATQGGTGVYNEQFF
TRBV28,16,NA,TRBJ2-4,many,TGTGCCAGCAGTTTGAACCGAGGGGGATCCAAAAACATTCAGTACTTC,CASSLNRGGSKNIQYF
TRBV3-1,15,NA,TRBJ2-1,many,TGTGCCAGCAGTCCCGACTCGCGCTCCTACAATGAGCAGTTCTTC,CASSPDSRSYNEQFF
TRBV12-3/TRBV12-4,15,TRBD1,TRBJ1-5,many,TGTGCCAGCAGTCTAGACAGGGAGGGCAATCAGCCCCAGCATTTT,CASSLDREGNQPQHF
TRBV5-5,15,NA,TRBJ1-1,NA,TGTGCCAGCAGCTTGGTTAGGGAGATGGGCACTGAAGCTTTCTTT,CASSLVREMGTEAFF
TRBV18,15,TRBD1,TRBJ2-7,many,TGTGCCAGCTCAACCAAGGGGGGACAGGGGTACGAGCAGTACTTC,CASSTKGGQGYEQYF
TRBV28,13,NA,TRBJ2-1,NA,TGTGCCAGCACTCAGTCCTACCGTAGTGAGCAGTTCTTC,CASTQSYRSEQFF
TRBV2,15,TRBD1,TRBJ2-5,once,TGTGCCAGCAGTGTCACCGGGACAGAGTGGGAGACCCAGTACTTC,CASSVTGTEWETQYF
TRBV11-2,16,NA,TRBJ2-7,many,TGTGCCAGCAGCAAGGGGGTCGGGAGAGGAACCTACGAGCAGTACTTC,CASSKGVGRGTYEQYF
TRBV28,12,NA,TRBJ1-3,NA,TGTGCCAGCAGACGGGGGGGAAACACCATATATTTT,CASRRGGNTIYF
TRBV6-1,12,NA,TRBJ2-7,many,TGTGCCAGCACTGGGAGCGGATACGAGCAGTACTTC,CASTGSGYEQYF
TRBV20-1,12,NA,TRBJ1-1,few,TGCAGTGCACCGAGTGGGACCACTGAAGCTTTCTTT,CSAPSGTTEAFF
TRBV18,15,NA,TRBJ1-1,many,TGTGCCAGCCTCCGCGGGGGCCCCTTGAACACTGAAGCTTTCTTT,CASLRGGPLNTEAFF
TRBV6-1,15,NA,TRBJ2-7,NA,TGTGCCAGCAGTGAAGCGGGGGTGCGGTCCTACGAGCAGTACTTC,CASSEAGVRSYEQYF
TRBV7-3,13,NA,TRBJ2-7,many,TGTGCCAGCAGCCCCAAGGGGCCCTACGAGCAGTACTTC,CASSPKGPYEQYF
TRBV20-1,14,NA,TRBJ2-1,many,TGCAGTGCTAGTGGTGACTTATCCTACAATGAGCAGTTCTTC,CSASGDLSYNEQFF
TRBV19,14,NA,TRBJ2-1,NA,TGTGCCAGTAGTATCGAAGGACGAAGTTACGAGCAGTTCTTC,CASSIEGRSYEQFF
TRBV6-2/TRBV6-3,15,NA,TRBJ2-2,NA,TGTGCCAGCAGTTCGGACAGCGGAGACACCGGGGAGCTGTTTTTT,CASSSDSGDTGELFF
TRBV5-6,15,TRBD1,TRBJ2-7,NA,TGTGCCAGCAGCTACGGGACAGGGGGCCTGAAGGAGCAGTACTTC,CASSYGTGGLKEQYF
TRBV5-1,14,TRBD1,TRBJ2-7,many,TGCGCCAGCAGCTTGAAGCCAGGGGGCTACGAGCAGTACTTC,CASSLKPGGYEQYF
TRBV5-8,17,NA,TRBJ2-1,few,TGTGCCAGCAGCTTTGGTCAGGGGCCCTCTACCTACAATGAGCAGTTCTTC,CASSFGQGPSTYNEQFF
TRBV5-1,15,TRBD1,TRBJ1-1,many,TGCGCCAGCAGCCCGACGGGACAGGGGAACACTGAAGCTTTCTTT,CASSPTGQGNTEAFF
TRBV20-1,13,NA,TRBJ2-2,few,TGCAGTGCTAAGAGGGGGAGCACCGGGGAGCTGTTTTTT,CSAKRGSTGELFF
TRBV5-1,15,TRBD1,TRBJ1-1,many,TGCGCCAGCAGCACCCGAGCCGGACAGGTCGGTGAAGCTTTCTTT,CASSTRAGQVGEAFF
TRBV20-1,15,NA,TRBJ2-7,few,TGCAGTGCTAGGTCGTTATCGTGGGGGTTCTACGAGCAGTACTTC,CSARSLSWGFYEQYF